This TCR beta chain is drawn from a study of blood T cell repertoires in COVID-19. In regard to this clone: Additional DNA sequences in this sample encode the identical CDR3.

The CDR3 is 14 amino acids. V lost 1 base and J lost 5, with 11 bases in between. Germline CDR1 is LGHDT and CDR2 is YNNKEL (reference sequence). Data came from immunoSEQ multiplex PCR; TCRdb stores just in-frame clones and leaves some out. The sample holds about 240,000 clones, more than 70% seen once. The chain joins TRBV3-1 (or the pseudogene TRBV3-2) to TRBJ1-1; TRBD1 is a possible D gene (5 bases). Sequenced sample: peripheral blood. The sequence derives from a man aged 80 or over with acute or convalescent COVID-19. CDR3 residues: CASSQVGGGTEAFF. The CDR3 DNA follows: TGTGCCAGCAGCCAAGTTGGGGGGGGAACTGAAGCTTTCTTT.